This T cell receptor (beta chain) appears in the sequencing data of a study of Ad26.COV2.S vaccination and SARS-CoV-2 variants. Here immunoSEQ multiplex PCR was the method, and the copy in TCRdb shows in-frame clones only, minus some. The sample consists of about 350,000 clones, 70% to 90% of them appearing once. Losses at the gene ends were 4 bases for V and 4 bases for J; bases not matched to a gene: 8. The germline V gene has CDR1 MGHRA and CDR2 YSYEKL. The CDR3 sequence is 17 residues long. Treatment defined: some 20 received Ad26.COV2.S at low or high dose, single or two shots; 5 received placebo; per-sample allocation not given. It was on day 63 after the first vaccine or placebo injection that samples were taken. Within Boston, the person who donated was an adult of 18-55 years. Study-wide points: Vaccine recipients and placebo recipients showed similar non-spike TCR breadth. Overall T cell responses may have been underestimated by the analyses of TCR breadth and depth.

With regard to this clone: Its antigen is currently unknown.

The receptor was isolated from a person aged 18-65 years who received the Ad26.COV2.S COVID-19 vaccine or a placebo. This rearrangement joins TRBV4-1 to TRBJ2-2; 11 bases line up with TRBD1. Sequences were derived from peripheral blood, sampled in a trial of Ad26.COV2.S vaccine versus placebo. CDR3 amino acids: CASSPLGQGVSTGELFF. For the CDR3, the DNA is TGCGCCAGCAGCCCCCTGGGACAGGGGGTTTCCACCGGGGAGCTGTTTTTT.